Listed here are 9 T cell receptor beta chains from one sample, sequenced in a study of cytotoxic CD8 clonotypes in ibrutinib-treated CLL. Repertoires were generated with immunoSEQ multiplex PCR, while TCRdb's copy carries only in-frame clones and drops some. The repertoire holds about 140,000 clones, approximately 80% seen once, with 7.6% in the top ten. Sample: PBMCs, taken after 36 months of ibrutinib treatment. The receptors shown here come from a human donor with chronic lymphocytic leukemia.

This chain connects TRBV6-1 to TRBJ1-4; D gene uncertain. V was clipped by 6 bases and J by 0 bases, with 11 bases between them. The germline V gene has CDR1 MNHNS and CDR2 SASEGT. This CDR3 spans 15 amino acids. The CDR3: CASRPDGATNEKLFF. In DNA, the CDR3 is TGTGCCAGCAGACCGGACGGCGCAACTAATGAAAAACTGTTTTTT.

V and J are TRBV6-5 and TRBJ1-1, with D unclear. Germline CDR1 is MNHEY and CDR2 is SVGAGI. The length of the CDR3 is 14 residues. V was trimmed by 2 bases and J by 1 base, leaving 8 bases between them. The DNA for the CDR3 is TGTGCCAGCAGTTACAGGGCTTGGAACACTGAAGCTTTCTTT. Residues: CASSYRAWNTEAFF.

The chain links TRBV9 to TRBJ2-3; D is unresolved. The CDR3 sequence is 16 residues long. Germline lookup yields CDR1 SGDLS and CDR2 YYNGEE. Deletions cut 3 bases from V and 2 bases from J, with 16 bases between. CDR3 DNA sequence: TGTGCCAGCAGCGCCCCATGGCAGAGAACCACAGATACGCAGTATTTT. Residues: CASSAPWQRTTDTQYF.

V is TRBV18 and J is TRBJ1-3; TRBD1 matches 11 bases. This CDR3 contains 16 residues. Germline CDR1 and CDR2: KGHSH and LQKENI. J was trimmed by 2 bases and V by 3 bases; bases with no gene match: 3. In DNA, the CDR3 is TGTGCCAGCTCACCGGGACAGGGGGGCGCTGGAAACACCATATATTTT. Residues: CASSPGQGGAGNTIYF. The full variable domain, completed using reference TRBV18 and TRBJ1-3, is NAGVMQNPRHLVRRRGQEARLRCSPMKGHSHVYWYRQLPEEGLKFMVYLQKENIIDESGMPKERFSAEFPKEGPSILRIQQVVRGDSAAYFCASSPGQGGAGNTIYFGEGSWLTVV.

The chain recombines TRBV19 with TRBJ1-2, with D possibly being TRBD1 (5 bases). V dropped 0 bases and J dropped 10 bases, with 12 bases sitting between them. Germline CDR1 is LNHDA and CDR2 is SQIVND (reference sequence). The CDR3 contains 13 residues. CDR3 coding DNA: TGTGCCAGTAGTATAGATTGGGGAGGGGACTACACCTTC. It yields the protein CASSIDWGGDYTF. Complete variable domain (other parts from reference TRBV19 and TRBJ1-2): DGGITQSPKYLFRKEGQNVTLSCEQNLNHDAMYWYRQDPGQGLRLIYYSQIVNDFQKGDIAEGYSVSREKKESFPLTVTSAQKNPTAFYLCASSIDWGGDYTFGSGTRLTVV.

The CDR3 region has the DNA TGCGCCAGCAGCGAAACGGCCGTGGGGGGCTACACCTTC. Translating gives CASSETAVGGYTF. V usage is TRBV5-1 and J usage is TRBJ1-2, with D unresolved. The CDR3 runs 13 residues. The V end was cut by 4 bases, the J end by 8 bases, with 15 bases between. The germline V gene encodes CDR1 SGHRS and CDR2 YFSETQ.

The V and J genes are TRBV9 and TRBJ1-1, with 7 bases aligning to TRBD1. Unmatched junction bases numbered 9, after V lost 3 bases and J lost 10 bases. The germline gives CDR1 SGDLS, CDR2 YYNGEE. The CDR3 spans 13 residues. In DNA, the CDR3 is TGTGCCAGCAGCGAGACAGGGACCTTCGTAGCTTTCTTT. Encoded protein: CASSETGTFVAFF.

V usage is TRBV7-8 and J usage is TRBJ2-5, with 10 bases matching TRBD2. The V gene's germline CDR1 is SGHVS and CDR2 FQNEAQ. CDR3 size: 15 residues. V shed 5 bases and J 5 bases; nucleotides not matched to a gene: 8. This chain's CDR3 is CASSHWKGLAETQYF. CDR3 in DNA: TGTGCCAGCAGCCACTGGAAGGGACTAGCGGAGACCCAGTACTTC.

The chain carries TRBV6-5 and TRBJ1-2; D remains ambiguous. The CDR3 runs to 14 residues. Trimming shortened V by 5 bases and J by 4 bases, and 14 bases separated the two germline ends. Germline loops: CDR1 MNHEY, CDR2 SVGAGI. This chain's CDR3 is CASSPRRRGYGYTF. The CDR3 coding sequence is TGTGCCAGCAGTCCCCGGAGGCGGGGCTATGGCTACACCTTC.